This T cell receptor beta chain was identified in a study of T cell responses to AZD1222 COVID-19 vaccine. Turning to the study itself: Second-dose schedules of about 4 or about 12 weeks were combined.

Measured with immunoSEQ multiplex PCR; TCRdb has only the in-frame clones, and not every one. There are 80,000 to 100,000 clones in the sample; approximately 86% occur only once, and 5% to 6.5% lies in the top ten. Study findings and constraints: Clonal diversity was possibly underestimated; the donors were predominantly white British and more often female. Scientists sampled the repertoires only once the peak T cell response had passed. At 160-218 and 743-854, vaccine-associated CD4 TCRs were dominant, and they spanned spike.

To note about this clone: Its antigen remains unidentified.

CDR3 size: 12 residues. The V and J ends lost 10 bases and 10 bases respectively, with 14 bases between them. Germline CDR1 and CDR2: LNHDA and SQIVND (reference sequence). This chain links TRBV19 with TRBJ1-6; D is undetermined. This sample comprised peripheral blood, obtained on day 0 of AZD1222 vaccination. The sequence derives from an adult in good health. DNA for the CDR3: TGTGCCACCGGCGAGGGCGGGTCACCCCTCCACTTT. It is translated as CATGEGGSPLHF.